This T cell receptor beta chain was found in a study of cytomegalovirus exposure and HLA in healthy donors. Looked up from germline, CDR1 is LNHDA and CDR2 is SQIVND (reference sequence). There are 20 residues in the CDR3. V was clipped by 4 bases and J by 0 bases; unmatched bases: 18. This clone was detected a few times. With 60 Vbeta and 13 Jbeta primers, the PCR was carried out. Here immunoSEQ multiplex PCR was the method, and the copy in TCRdb shows in-frame clones only, minus some. The sample shows approximately 92,000 clones, around three quarters of them seen only once. Sequencing was performed on PBMCs. The chain recombines TRBV19 with TRBJ1-2, with 9 bases that match TRBD1. This receptor was obtained from a man between 60 and 75 years old in good health and CMV-seronegative. CDR3 amino acids: CASSKKGLGQGIFSNYGYTF. The CDR3, as DNA: TGTGCCAGTAGTAAAAAGGGGTTGGGACAGGGAATCTTCTCTAACTATGGCTACACCTTC.